These 21 T cell receptor beta chains share one sample of origin, sequenced in a study of CXCR3-negative and CXCR3-positive naive CD8 T cells. 5' RACE that incorporated UMI labels was used to prepare the TRB cDNA libraries. Using the 5' RACE reads, TCRdb records one entry per CDR3 protein without DNA. This sample's clone table lists some 130,000 distinct CDR3 sequences. Source material: naive CXCR3- CD8+ T cells from blood. The subset here: CD45RO-CCR7+CD27+CD95- naive CD8+ T cells lacking CXCR3 (TNR3-). The receptors originated from a human donor in good health. Some clones in this sample may be carry-over from other donors' samples.

The V gene is TRBV29-1, the J gene TRBJ2-3; the D call from TCRdb, TRBD1, cannot be confirmed without DNA. The CDR3 spans 16 residues. The V gene's germline CDR1 is SQVTM and CDR2 ANQGSEA. The CDR3 sequence is CSVEDGGLGLIDTQYF.

V usage is TRBV11-2 and J usage is TRBJ2-7; without DNA, the TCRdb call of TRBD1 cannot be checked. Germline V gene sequence: CDR1 SGHAT, CDR2 FQNNGV. CDR3 length: 12 residues. The CDR3 sequence is CASSFGQDEQYF.

The rearrangement links TRBV5-1 to TRBJ2-4; without DNA, the TCRdb call of TRBD2 cannot be checked. CDR1 and CDR2 from the germline V gene are SGHRS and YFSETQ. The CDR3 covers 19 residues. The CDR3 sequence: CASSQTTSGRRIAKNIQYF.

This chain uses TRBV7-2 with TRBJ2-3; there is no DNA to check the TCRdb D call of TRBD2. From germline, CDR1 is SGHTA and CDR2 FQGNSA. The CDR3 loop spans 12 amino acids. The CDR3 sequence is CASRTITDTQYF.

The V gene is TRBV6-2 or TRBV6-3, the J gene TRBJ1-6; TCRdb calls TRBD1, which cannot be checked without DNA. Germline CDR1 reads MNHEY; CDR2 reads SVGEGT. This CDR3 comprises 16 residues. The CDR3 sequence is CASRSSRQGDNSPLHF.

This chain connects TRBV23-1 to TRBJ2-5; the D call of TRBD1 rests on TCRdb alone, since no DNA is present to check it. TRBV23-1 is identified as an open reading frame with a role that is uncertain. This CDR3 region has 15 residues. Here the CDR3 reads CASSQWGGLQETQYF.

J is TRBJ2-7 and V is TRBV5-1; lacking DNA, the TRBD1 call made by TCRdb goes unchecked. The CDR3 runs to 13 residues. Germline V lookup: CDR1 SGHRS, CDR2 YFSETQ. This chain's CDR3 is CASSPLPAYEQYF.

The chain links TRBV6-5 to TRBJ2-7; TCRdb's D call, TRBD2, is unchecked because there is no DNA. In germline, CDR1 is MNHEY, CDR2 SVGAGI. This CDR3 spans 14 amino acids. The CDR3: CASSYASLASEQYF.

The rearrangement joins TRBV5-1 to TRBJ2-7; lacking DNA, the TRBD2 call made by TCRdb goes unchecked. The CDR3 runs to 14 residues. CDR1 is SGHRS, CDR2 YFSETQ, per germline. CDR3 region: CASSRTSGSYEQYF.

CDR3 region: CASSSPGQGESYGYTF. The chain combines TRBV13 with TRBJ1-2; TCRdb outputs TRBD1, but without DNA this stays unchecked. Germline V gene lookup returns CDR1 PRHDT and CDR2 FYEKMQ (reference sequence). The CDR3 consists of 16 residues.

The V and J genes are TRBV2 and TRBJ2-7; checking the TCRdb D call of TRBD2 is not possible without DNA. Germline-derived CDR1 and CDR2 are SNHLY and FYNNEI. This CDR3 is 13 amino acids long. CDR3 region: CASFSGRADEQYF.

The J gene is TRBJ2-7, the V gene TRBV7-9; TCRdb's D call, TRBD1, is unchecked because there is no DNA. The CDR3 is 16 amino acids. Germline-derived CDR1 and CDR2 are SEHNR and FQNEAQ (reference sequence). CDR3 loop: CASSPPLDRVYGEQYF. Full variable domain (rest looked up from reference TRBV7-9 and TRBJ2-7): DTGVSQNPRHKITKRGQNVTFRCDPISEHNRLYWYRQTLGQGPEFLTYFQNEAQLEKSRLLSDRFSAERPKGSFSTLEIQRTEQGDSAMYLCASSPPLDRVYGEQYFGPGTRLTVT.

The chain links TRBV7-9 to TRBJ2-1; TCRdb's assignment of TRBD1 cannot be checked, as there is no DNA. The length of the CDR3 is 18 residues. Germline V gene lookup returns CDR1 SEHNR and CDR2 FQNEAQ (reference sequence). CDR3 sequence: CASSSPGGTEETYNEQFF.

This rearrangement joins TRBV28 to TRBJ2-5. The length of the CDR3 is 14 residues. Germline lookup yields CDR1 MDHEN and CDR2 SYDVKM. CDR3 protein: CASSRGLTSETQYF.

The J gene is TRBJ2-7, the V gene TRBV29-1; TCRdb designates TRBD2, a call that cannot be tested without DNA. The germline gives CDR1 SQVTM, CDR2 ANQGSEA. The CDR3 is 13 amino acids. This CDR3 reads CSVVGGRKGEQYF.

The chain carries TRBV5-6 and TRBJ2-7; TCRdb names TRBD1, which stays unverified in the absence of DNA. Germline V gene data show CDR1 as SGHDT and CDR2 as YYEEEE. This CDR3 contains 14 residues. The CDR3 reads CASSLTGGLYEQYF.

The J gene is TRBJ2-1, the V gene TRBV29-1; lacking DNA, the TRBD2 call made by TCRdb goes unchecked. The CDR3 has 14 amino acids. From germline, CDR1 is SQVTM and CDR2 ANQGSEA. This CDR3 is CSVEYSRGGDEQFF.

The rearrangement joins TRBV12-3 or TRBV12-4 to TRBJ2-7; the TRBD1 assignment by TCRdb is unverifiable without DNA. The CDR3 length is 14 residues. CDR3 sequence reads: CASSLQGSSYEQYF.

This CDR3 reads CASSLGGVSYEQYF. V usage is TRBV27 and J usage is TRBJ2-7. CDR1 MNHEY and CDR2 SMNVEV come from the germline V gene (reference sequence). The CDR3 extends over 14 amino acids.

The genes are TRBV27 and TRBJ1-1. Looked up from germline, CDR1 is MNHEY and CDR2 is SMNVEV (reference sequence). This CDR3 comprises 13 residues. The CDR3 protein is CASSDTAATEAFF.

The rearrangement uses TRBV11-2 and TRBJ2-1; checking the TCRdb D call of TRBD2 is not possible without DNA. The CDR3 loop spans 17 amino acids. In germline, CDR1 is SGHAT, CDR2 FQNNGV. CDR3 sequence: CASSLVPTSGTYNEQFF.